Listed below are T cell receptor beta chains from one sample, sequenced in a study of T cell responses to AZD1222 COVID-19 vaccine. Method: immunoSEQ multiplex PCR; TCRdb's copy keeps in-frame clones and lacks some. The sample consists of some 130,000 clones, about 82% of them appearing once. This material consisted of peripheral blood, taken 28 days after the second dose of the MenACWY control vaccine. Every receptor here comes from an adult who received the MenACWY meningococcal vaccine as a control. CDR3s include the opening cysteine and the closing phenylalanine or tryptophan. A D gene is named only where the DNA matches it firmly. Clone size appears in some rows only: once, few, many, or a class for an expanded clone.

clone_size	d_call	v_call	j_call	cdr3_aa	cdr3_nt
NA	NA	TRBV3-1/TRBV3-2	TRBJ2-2	CASSQSPGAGELFF	TGTGCCAGCAGCCAATCCCCGGGGGCCGGGGAGCTGTTTTTT
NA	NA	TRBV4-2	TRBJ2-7	CASSQDAQFNAEQYF	TGTGCCAGCAGCCAAGATGCGCAATTTAACGCCGAGCAGTACTTC
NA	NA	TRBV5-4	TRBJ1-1	CASSGGVLTEAFF	TGTGCCAGCAGCGGGGGCGTTCTCACTGAAGCTTTCTTT
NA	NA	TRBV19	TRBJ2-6	CASSRQLSAGANVLTF	TGTGCCAGTAGTAGGCAGCTATCTGCTGGGGCCAACGTCCTGACTTTC
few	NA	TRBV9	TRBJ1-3	CASSADPRGSGNTIYF	TGTGCCAGCAGCGCCGATCCTAGGGGATCTGGAAACACCATATATTTT
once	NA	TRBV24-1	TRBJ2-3	CATTEGTADTQYF	TGTGCCACCACGGAGGGGACCGCAGATACGCAGTATTTT
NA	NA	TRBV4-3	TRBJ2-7	CASSQERRVRNQYF	TGCGCCAGCAGCCAAGAGAGGAGGGTTCGCAACCAGTACTTC
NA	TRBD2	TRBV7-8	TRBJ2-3	CASSFGLAGVDTQYF	TGTGCCAGCAGCTTCGGACTAGCGGGAGTAGATACGCAGTATTTT
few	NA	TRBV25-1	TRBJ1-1	CASSPRTVMNTEAFF	TGTGCCAGCAGTCCACGGACGGTTATGAACACTGAAGCTTTCTTT
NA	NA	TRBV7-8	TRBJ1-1	CASSLIYGSTEAFF	TGTGCCAGCAGCTTAATATATGGGAGCACTGAAGCTTTCTTT
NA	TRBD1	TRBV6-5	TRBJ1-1	CASSRQGMNTEAFF	TGTGCCAGCAGTAGACAGGGGATGAACACTGAAGCTTTCTTT
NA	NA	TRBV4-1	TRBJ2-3	CASSQPLLGDTQYF	TGCGCCAGCAGCCAACCTTTACTCGGGGATACGCAGTATTTT
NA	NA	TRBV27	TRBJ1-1	CASTSPQGTEAFF	TGTGCCAGCACTTCACCCCAGGGTACTGAAGCTTTCTTT
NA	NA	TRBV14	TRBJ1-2	CASSQSGIHGYTF	TGTGCCAGCAGCCAATCGGGCATCCATGGCTACACCTTC
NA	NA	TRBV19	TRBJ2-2	CASSIPGEGGELFF	TGTGCCAGTAGTATCCCAGGAGAGGGCGGGGAGCTGTTTTTT
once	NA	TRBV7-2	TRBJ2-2	CASSLTKGKTGELFF	TGTGCCAGCAGCCTTACCAAGGGGAAAACCGGGGAGCTGTTTTTT
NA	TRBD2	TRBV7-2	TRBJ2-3	CASSSSGLVSDTQYF	TGTGCCAGCAGCTCCTCGGGACTAGTCTCAGATACGCAGTATTTT
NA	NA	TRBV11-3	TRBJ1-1	CASSLSLANTEAFF	TGTGCCAGCAGCTTAAGTCTAGCGAACACTGAAGCTTTCTTT
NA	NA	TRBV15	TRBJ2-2	CATSRESTDTGELFF	TGTGCCACCAGCAGAGAGTCTACGGACACCGGGGAGCTGTTTTTT
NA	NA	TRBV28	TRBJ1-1	CASSLRGMNTEAFF	TGTGCCAGCAGTTTACGGGGGATGAACACTGAAGCTTTCTTT
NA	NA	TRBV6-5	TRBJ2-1	CASRPPGARSEQFF	TGTGCCAGCAGACCCCCGGGGGCGCGTAGCGAGCAGTTCTTC
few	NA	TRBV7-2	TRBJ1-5	CASSLILGTSNQPQHF	TGTGCCAGCAGCTTGATCCTCGGGACCTCTAATCAGCCCCAGCATTTT
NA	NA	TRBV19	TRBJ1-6	CASSVKGSGNSPLHF	TGTGCCAGTAGTGTCAAGGGGTCAGGGAATTCACCCCTCCACTTT
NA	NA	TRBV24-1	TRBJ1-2	CATSDFAGDYGYTF	TGTGCCACCAGTGATTTCGCAGGAGACTATGGCTACACCTTC
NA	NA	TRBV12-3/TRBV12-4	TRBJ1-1	CASSFRTEAFF	TGTGCCAGCAGTTTTAGAACTGAAGCTTTCTTT
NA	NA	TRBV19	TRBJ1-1	CASSPGTLGVTEAFF	TGTGCCAGTAGTCCAGGGACACTGGGCGTCACTGAAGCTTTCTTT
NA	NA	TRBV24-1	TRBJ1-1	CATSDRRTPDRNTEAFF	TGTGCCACCAGTGATCGACGCACGCCGGACAGGAACACTGAAGCTTTCTTT
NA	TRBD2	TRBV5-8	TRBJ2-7	CASSLYVGGPYEQYF	TGTGCCAGCAGCTTGTATGTGGGAGGGCCGTACGAGCAGTACTTC
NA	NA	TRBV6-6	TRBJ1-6	CASSYGMTETPLHF	TGTGCCAGCAGTTACGGTATGACGGAGACACCCCTCCACTTT
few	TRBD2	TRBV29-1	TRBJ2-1	CSVGGGRSYNEQFF	TGCAGCGTTGGCGGGGGGAGATCCTACAATGAGCAGTTCTTC
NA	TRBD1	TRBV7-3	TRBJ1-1	CASSLQGAGTEAFF	TGTGCCAGCAGCTTACAGGGGGCTGGCACTGAAGCTTTCTTT
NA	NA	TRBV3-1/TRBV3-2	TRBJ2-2	CASSQARCWAGNGDTGELFF	TGTGCCAGCAGCCAAGCCCGATGCTGGGCAGGAAACGGGGACACCGGGGAGCTGTTTTTT
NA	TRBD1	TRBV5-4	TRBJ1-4	CASSFRQGSGEKLFF	TGTGCCAGCAGCTTTCGACAGGGGAGTGGCGAAAAACTGTTTTTT
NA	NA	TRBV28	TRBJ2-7	CASSPAGSLNEQYF	TGTGCCAGCAGTCCCGCGGGGAGCTTGAACGAGCAGTACTTC
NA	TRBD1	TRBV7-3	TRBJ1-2	CASSLATPGQRGEFVF	TGTGCCAGCAGCTTAGCTACACCGGGACAGAGGGGGGAATTCGTCTTC
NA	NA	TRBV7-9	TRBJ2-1	CASSPTDGGANNEQFF	TGTGCCAGCAGCCCGACTGACGGTGGGGCAAACAATGAGCAGTTCTTC
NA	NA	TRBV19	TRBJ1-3	CASSSQGNTIYF	TGTGCCAGTAGTAGCCAAGGTAACACCATATATTTT
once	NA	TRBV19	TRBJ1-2	CASSWGNGYTF	TGTGCCAGTAGTTGGGGAAATGGCTACACCTTC
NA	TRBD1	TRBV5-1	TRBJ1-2	CASSPGTVNYGYTF	TGCGCCAGCAGCCCGGGGACAGTCAACTATGGCTACACCTTC
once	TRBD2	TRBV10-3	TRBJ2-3	CAISDLTSGGIDTQYF	TGTGCCATCAGTGACTTGACTAGCGGGGGGATAGATACGCAGTATTTT
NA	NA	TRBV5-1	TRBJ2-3	CASSLAGRGSDTQYF	TGCGCCAGCAGCTTGGCTGGCAGGGGTTCAGATACGCAGTATTTT
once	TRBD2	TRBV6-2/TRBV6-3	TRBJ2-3	CASSYPSGSYTDTQYF	TGTGCCAGCAGTTATCCCAGCGGGAGCTACACAGATACGCAGTATTTT
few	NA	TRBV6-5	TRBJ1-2	CASSSPGRDGYTF	TGTGCCAGCAGCTCCCCGGGCAGGGATGGCTACACCTTC
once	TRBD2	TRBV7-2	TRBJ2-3	CASSFLAGVYTDTQYF	TGTGCCAGCAGCTTCCTAGCGGGGGTGTACACAGATACGCAGTATTTT
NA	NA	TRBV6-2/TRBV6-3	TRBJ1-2	CASSRVNYGYTF	TGTGCCAGCAGTCGGGTAAACTATGGCTACACCTTC
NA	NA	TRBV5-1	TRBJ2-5	CASGDINQETQYF	TGCGCCAGCGGGGACATCAACCAAGAGACCCAGTACTTC
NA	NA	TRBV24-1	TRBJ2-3	CATSSPQLGGFVYADTQYF	TGTGCCACCAGTTCACCCCAATTGGGCGGGTTCGTGTATGCAGATACGCAGTATTTT
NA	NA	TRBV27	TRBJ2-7	CASSSPGYEQYF	TGTGCCAGCAGTTCCCCAGGGTACGAGCAGTACTTC
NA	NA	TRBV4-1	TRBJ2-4	CASSQAEAAAAKNIQYF	TGCGCCAGCAGCCAAGCTGAGGCGGCGGCAGCCAAAAACATTCAGTACTTC
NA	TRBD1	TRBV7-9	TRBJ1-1	CASRERTGVNTEAFF	TGTGCCAGCAGGGAAAGGACAGGGGTGAACACTGAAGCTTTCTTT
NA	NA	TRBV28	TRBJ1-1	CASSFYPLGNTEAFF	TGTGCCAGCAGTTTTTACCCCCTGGGAAACACTGAAGCTTTCTTT
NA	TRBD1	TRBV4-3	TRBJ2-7	CASSLGTGPYEQYF	TGCGCCAGCAGCCTAGGGACAGGGCCCTACGAGCAGTACTTC
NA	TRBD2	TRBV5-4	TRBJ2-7	CASSLGGSRYEQYF	TGTGCCAGCAGCTTAGGCGGGAGTAGGTACGAGCAGTACTTC
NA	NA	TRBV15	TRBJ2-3	CATSREGGRSTDTQYF	TGTGCCACCAGCAGAGAGGGGGGCAGAAGCACAGATACGCAGTATTTT
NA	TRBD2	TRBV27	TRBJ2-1	CASSPRLAGGDNEQFF	TGTGCCAGCAGTCCTCGACTAGCGGGGGGGGACAATGAGCAGTTCTTC
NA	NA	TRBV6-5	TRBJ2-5	CASSMGGRETQYF	TGTGCCAGCAGCATGGGGGGGCGGGAGACCCAGTACTTC
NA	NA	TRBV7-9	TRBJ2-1	CASSGIASYNEQFF	TGTGCCAGCAGTGGGATAGCGTCATACAATGAGCAGTTCTTC
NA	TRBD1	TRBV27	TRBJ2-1	CASRGQGPLSYNEQFF	TGTGCCAGCAGGGGACAGGGGCCCCTCTCCTACAATGAGCAGTTCTTC
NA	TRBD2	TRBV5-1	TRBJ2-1	CASSFSSGGNEQFF	TGCGCCAGCAGCTTCTCTAGCGGGGGGAATGAGCAGTTCTTC